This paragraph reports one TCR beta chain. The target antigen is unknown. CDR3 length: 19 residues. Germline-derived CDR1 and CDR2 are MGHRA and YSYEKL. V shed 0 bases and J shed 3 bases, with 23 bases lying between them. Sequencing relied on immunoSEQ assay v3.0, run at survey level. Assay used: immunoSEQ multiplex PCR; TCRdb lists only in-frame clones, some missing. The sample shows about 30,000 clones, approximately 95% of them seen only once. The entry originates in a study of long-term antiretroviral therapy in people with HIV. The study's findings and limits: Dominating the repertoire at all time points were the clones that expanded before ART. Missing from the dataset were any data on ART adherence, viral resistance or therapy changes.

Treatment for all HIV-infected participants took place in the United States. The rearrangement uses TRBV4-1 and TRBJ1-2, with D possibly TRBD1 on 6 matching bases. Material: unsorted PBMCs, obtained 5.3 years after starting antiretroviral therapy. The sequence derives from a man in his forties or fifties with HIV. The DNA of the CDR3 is TGCGCCAGCAGCCAAGATCGGAATTACGCCCGCAGGGGTGACTATGGCTACACCTTC. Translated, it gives CASSQDRNYARRGDYGYTF.